This TCR beta chain was recorded in a study of blood T cell repertoires in COVID-19. As for the study in general: Both acute and convalescent COVID-19 samples were obtained from the United States, Italy and Spain. PBMCs, B-cell-depleted T cells, or T cells provided the cDNA or gDNA that made up the material.

The CDR3 consists of 17 residues. V lost 4 bases and J lost 1; bases outside the gene matches: 11. The germline CDR1 and CDR2 sequences are MDHEN and SYDVKM. Original methodology: Estimation of nucleated cell counts relied on the amplification of reference gene primers. TCRdb's copy holds only in-frame clones and misses some; the assay was immunoSEQ multiplex PCR. V and J calls and clone size are given by that table; D and trimming were obtained from the DNA. Among approximately 76,000 clones, less than 90% were seen once, and the ten largest hold roughly a sixth. The sample was peripheral blood. The clonotype originates from an elderly man in a cohort sampled during active COVID-19. The rearrangement uses TRBV28 and TRBJ2-5; TRBD2 matches at 8 bases. The CDR3 here is CASSYSGGSTFQETQYF. DNA of the CDR3: TGTGCCAGCAGTTACAGCGGGGGCTCGACCTTCCAAGAGACCCAGTACTTC.